Listed here are 8 T cell receptor beta chains from one sample, sequenced in a study of cytomegalovirus exposure and HLA in healthy donors. The data were produced by immunoSEQ multiplex PCR, yet TCRdb's version contains in-frame clones alone and is incomplete. Here the sample spans 200,000 or so clones, around four fifths being singletons. The sample consisted of PBMCs. The receptors derive from a woman aged 18-30 years in good health and CMV-seronegative.

The chain joins TRBV6-5 to TRBJ1-1; no clear D gene. Between the trimmed V and J ends, which lost 0 bases and 1 base, there was a span of 9 bases. CDR1 MNHEY and CDR2 SVGAGI come from the germline V gene. The CDR3 loop spans 15 amino acids. The CDR3: CASSYSRRRNTEAFF. CDR3 DNA sequence: TGTGCCAGCAGTTACTCCCGGAGGCGGAACACTGAAGCTTTCTTT.

V and J are TRBV7-3 and TRBJ2-7, with a possible D match to TRBD1 (5 bases). V lost 5 bases and J 2 bases, leaving 16 bases between the germline ends. The CDR3 is 15 amino acids. Germline-derived CDR1 and CDR2 are SGHTA and FQGTGA. CDR3 DNA sequence: TGTGCCAGCAGCAAGAACCTGGGGCCCGCCTACGAGCAGTACTTC. It yields the protein CASSKNLGPAYEQYF.

This clone was seen only a few times. The V and J genes are TRBV11-3 and TRBJ2-1; 8 nucleotides agree with TRBD2. This CDR3 is built from 13 residues. Germline CDR1 and CDR2: SGHNT and YENEEA. J gave up 13 bases and V 1 base, and 6 bases lay outside the gene matches. CDR3 amino acids: CASSLVPSGGQFF. In DNA, the CDR3 is TGTGCCAGCAGCTTAGTGCCCAGCGGGGGACAGTTCTTC.

The sample holds a few counts of this clone. The chain is built from TRBV11-2 and TRBJ1-5; D might be TRBD1 (5 bases). Trimming removed 1 base from V and 7 bases from J, with 17 bases in between. The CDR3 has 16 amino acids. Per germline, CDR1 SGHAT and CDR2 FQNNGV. CDR3 amino acids: CASSLVMRGTGQPQHF. The CDR3 bases are TGTGCCAGCAGCTTAGTCATGAGGGGAACGGGACAGCCCCAGCATTTT. The full variable domain, its missing parts supplied by reference TRBV11-2 and TRBJ1-5, is EAGVAQSPRYKIIEKRQSVAFWCNPISGHATLYWYQQILGQGPKLLIQFQNNGVVDDSQLPKDRFSAERLKGVDSTLKIQPAKLEDSAVYLCASSLVMRGTGQPQHFGDGTRLSIL.

The sample holds a few counts of this clone. The chain is built from TRBV4-1 and TRBJ1-2, with 7 bases identical to TRBD1. V lost 0 bases, J lost 7 bases, and 8 bases stayed unmatched. The CDR3 consists of 15 residues. CDR1 and CDR2 (germline): MGHRA, YSYEKL. CDR3: CASSQDTGQRGGYTF. The CDR3 DNA reads TGCGCCAGCAGCCAAGATACGGGACAGAGGGGTGGCTACACCTTC.

V usage is TRBV27 and J usage is TRBJ2-1; D uncertain. V lost 5 bases and J lost 9, with 11 bases in between. The length of the CDR3 is 12 residues. Germline CDR1 and CDR2: MNHEY and SMNVEV (reference sequence). The CDR3 loop is CASSPSGREQFF. The CDR3 DNA reads as TGTGCCAGCAGTCCTTCTGGGCGTGAGCAGTTCTTC.

This clone was seen only once. V usage is TRBV9 and J usage is TRBJ2-1; the match to TRBD2 covers 9 bases. With V trimmed by 2 bases and J by 9 bases, 3 bases remained unmatched. This CDR3 contains 13 residues. Germline V gene lookup returns CDR1 SGDLS and CDR2 YYNGEE. CDR3 sequence reads: CASSVSSGGEQFF. DNA for the CDR3: TGTGCCAGCAGCGTGAGTAGCGGGGGTGAGCAGTTCTTC.

The gene calls are TRBV5-6 and TRBJ1-2; no firm D call. Looked up from germline, CDR1 is SGHDT and CDR2 is YYEEEE. Trimming pared 3 bases from V and 3 bases from J, leaving 6 bases between. The CDR3 is 12 amino acids. The CDR3 DNA follows: TGTGCCAGCAGCTGGGTGGACTATGGCTACACCTTC. It yields the protein CASSWVDYGYTF.